The entry below gives a single T cell receptor beta chain sequence along with its context. Its antigen is as yet unknown. TCRdb's copy holds only in-frame clones and misses some; the assay was immunoSEQ multiplex PCR. The sample shows around 120,000 clones, 92% of them seen only once. The CDR3 totals 13 residues. CDR1 is MNHEY and CDR2 is SVGAGI in the germline V gene. The trim removed 5 bases at V and 4 bases at J, leaving 3 bases unmatched. The data were obtained in a study of T cell responses to AZD1222 COVID-19 vaccine. General study findings and limits: Following two doses of AZD1222, Spike-specific TCR breadth and depth rose.

The chain links TRBV6-5 to TRBJ1-1; 8 nucleotides line up with TRBD1. This clonotype was sampled from an adult who received the AZD1222 COVID-19 vaccine. This specimen was peripheral blood, taken 28 days after the second AZD1222 dose. The CDR3 loop reads CASSTTGVTEAFF. Here the CDR3 DNA reads TGTGCCAGCAGTACGACAGGGGTCACTGAAGCTTTCTTT.